This T cell receptor (beta chain) was documented in a study of blood T cell repertoires in COVID-19. In the authors' methods: Reference gene primer amplification in the assay estimated nucleated cell counts. Measured with immunoSEQ multiplex PCR; TCRdb has only the in-frame clones, and not every one. From that table come the V and J calls and clone size; the DNA was used to work out D and trimming. The sample consists of about 260,000 clones, approximately 92% of them appearing once. The ends lost 4 bases at V and 4 bases at J; junction bases unmatched: 14. There are 17 residues in the CDR3. CDR1 and CDR2 (germline): SGHNT, YYREEE (reference sequence).

The source material was peripheral blood. The chain employs TRBV5-4 and TRBJ2-7, with 10 bases identical to TRBD1. The sequence was obtained from a person aged 18-30 years with COVID-19, enrolled during active disease. The chain's CDR3 is CASSADRGQGPGYEQYF. CDR3 DNA sequence: TGTGCCAGCAGCGCAGACCGGGGACAGGGGCCGGGGTACGAGCAGTACTTC.